Each of the 13 T cell receptor beta chains below was sequenced from the same sample in a study of Japanese encephalitis immunity and Zika vaccine responses. For 6 days, PBMCs labeled with CFSE were cultured with peptide pools at roughly 0.91 ug/mL each. Proliferating CD4 T cells were sorted unfixed as live CD56-CD19-CD16-CD3+CD4+ CFSE-low cells. TCRdb analysed the 5' RACE reads with MiXCR anew, one entry per CDR3 protein. The sample records roughly 490 distinct CDR3 sequences, over 7.5% being singletons. Sequenced material: antigen-activated CD4+ T cells from blood, cultured, taken during a Zika inactivated vaccine study. The source of these receptors is an adult woman who received an inactivated Zika virus vaccine.

This clonotype is labeled large (0.1 to 1%). The chain is built from TRBV20-1 and TRBJ1-2; D is undetermined. CDR1 DFQATT and CDR2 SNEGSKA come from the germline V gene (reference sequence). Trimming removed 6 bases from V and 4 bases from J, with 12 bases in between. The CDR3 extends over 12 amino acids. The DNA of the CDR3 is TGCAGTGCCGCCACAGAGGGCTATGGCTACACCTTC. The encoded protein is CSAATEGYGYTF.

Within the sample, this clonotype is large (0.1 to 1%). The CDR3 nucleotides read TGTGCCAGCTCACCAGGCCTAGGCAGGGCAAATGAGCAGTTCTTC. It is translated as CASSPGLGRANEQFF. This chain connects TRBV18 to TRBJ2-1; D possibly corresponds to TRBD1 (5 bases). Trimming removed 2 bases from V and 7 bases from J, with 15 bases in between. The germline CDR1 and CDR2 sequences are KGHSH and LQKENI. The CDR3 is 15 residues long.

Comments on this clonotype: A far more abundant clone sits one base away, making this likely a read error. This CDR3 is CASSPQPPGQGADEQFF. The CDR3 nucleotides are TGTGCCAGCAGCCCCCAACCCCCGGGACAGGGGGCGGACGAGCAGTTCTTC. The chain links TRBV7-9 to TRBJ2-1, with TRBD1 identical over 12 bases. The CDR3 has 17 residues. V lost 5 bases and J lost 10; bases outside the gene matches: 15. From germline, CDR1 is SEHNR and CDR2 FQNEAQ (reference sequence).

Sample share makes this clonotype medium-sized. One junction end disagrees with the germline gene, perhaps due to a read error. This chain uses TRBV2 with TRBJ2-1, with D possibly TRBD2 on 5 matching bases. Per the germline V gene, CDR1 is SNHLY and CDR2 is FYNNEI. This CDR3 comprises 13 residues. The CDR3 is CATAGKPYNGQFF. The CDR3 DNA follows: TGTGCCACCGCGGGTAAGCCCTACAATGGGCAGTTCTTC.

This clonotype is judged large. J is TRBJ1-1 and V is TRBV4-2; D ambiguous. Germline CDR1 reads LGHNA; CDR2 reads YNFKEQ. With 1 base removed from V and 5 bases from J, the gap between germline ends came to 20 bases. The CDR3 spans 17 residues. The CDR3 sequence is CASSQGTGPREGTEAFF. The CDR3 nucleotides are TGTGCCAGCAGCCAAGGGACCGGGCCCCGAGAGGGTACTGAAGCTTTCTTT.

This clonotype counts as medium-sized. The rearrangement links TRBV12-3 or TRBV12-4 to TRBJ2-1; 10 bases fit TRBD1. The CDR3 sequence is 15 residues long. The ends lost 6 bases at V and 10 bases at J; junction bases unmatched: 12. In DNA, the CDR3 is TGTGCCAGCAGACCCGGGACAGGGGAGGCAAGAGAGCAGTTCTTC. Its protein product is CASRPGTGEAREQFF.

This clonotype is medium-sized (0.01 to 0.1%) by share. This chain connects TRBV9 to TRBJ1-4; the D gene is possibly TRBD1 (5 bases). V was clipped by 8 bases and J by 7 bases, with 18 bases between them. CDR1 is SGDLS, CDR2 YYNGEE, per germline. This CDR3 is built from 14 residues. DNA for the CDR3: TGTGCCAGGACCTGGACCAGGGAGGGTGAAAAACTGTTTTTT. Translation: CARTWTREGEKLFF.

This clonotype showed up many times. The V call is TRBV19, the J call TRBJ1-1; a possible D gene is TRBD1 (5 bases). This CDR3 comprises 16 residues. The germline V gene has CDR1 LNHDA and CDR2 SQIVND (reference sequence). The V gene lost 7 bases and the J gene lost 1 base, with 19 bases spanning the gap. CDR3 residues: CASTFDSGTENTEAFF. The CDR3 region has the DNA TGTGCCAGTACCTTTGACTCTGGGACCGAGAACACTGAAGCTTTCTTT.

Within the sample, this clonotype is large. The chain uses TRBV12-3 or TRBV12-4 and TRBJ1-5; 8 nucleotides align to TRBD1. V dropped 3 bases and J dropped 4; count of bases not matched to a gene: 5. The CDR3 has 15 amino acids. The CDR3 region is CASSLGTGLNQPQHF. The CDR3, as DNA: TGTGCCAGCAGTTTGGGGACAGGTCTTAATCAGCCCCAGCATTTT.

Many counts were recorded for this clonotype. The V call is TRBV7-6, the J call TRBJ2-7, with 10 bases identical to TRBD1. In germline, CDR1 is SGHVS, CDR2 FNYEAQ. This CDR3 is 14 amino acids long. J gave up 6 bases and V 7 bases, and 9 bases lay outside the gene matches. CDR3 sequence reads: CASKVRTGGGEQYF. The CDR3 DNA sequence: TGTGCCAGCAAGGTCAGGACAGGGGGTGGCGAGCAGTACTTC.

This clonotype rates as large. This chain uses TRBV11-2 with TRBJ2-5; D perhaps matches TRBD2 (6 bases). The ends were cut back, 5 bases at V and 4 bases at J, with 17 bases in the middle. The germline CDR1 and CDR2 sequences are SGHAT and FQNNGV. The CDR3 runs to 15 residues. The CDR3 region is CASSPFGQEGETQYF. For the CDR3, the DNA is TGTGCCAGCAGCCCCTTCGGGCAGGAGGGAGAGACCCAGTACTTC.

The chain carries TRBV6-2 or TRBV6-3 and TRBJ2-7; TRBD2 matches 14 bases. The length of the CDR3 is 15 residues. Germline CDR1 is MNHEY and CDR2 is SVGEGT. The J segment lost 0 bases and the V segment lost 8 bases, leaving 3 bases of the junction unmatched. The CDR3 sequence is CASAGLAGVSYEQYF. The CDR3 DNA follows: TGTGCCAGCGCGGGACTAGCGGGGGTCTCCTACGAGCAGTACTTC.

In its sample, this clonotype ranks as large. The chain uses TRBV18 and TRBJ1-1; the D gene is possibly TRBD1 (5 bases). V was clipped by 3 bases and J by 1 base, with 12 bases between them. This CDR3 has 15 amino acids. Germline CDR1 is KGHSH and CDR2 is LQKENI. CDR3: CASSPQGRKNTEAFF. The CDR3 DNA follows: TGTGCCAGCTCACCGCAGGGACGGAAGAACACTGAAGCTTTCTTT. Combining the CDR3 with reference TRBV18 and TRBJ1-1 gives the whole variable domain NAGVMQNPRHLVRRRGQEARLRCSPMKGHSHVYWYRQLPEEGLKFMVYLQKENIIDESGMPKERFSAEFPKEGPSILRIQQVVRGDSAAYFCASSPQGRKNTEAFFGQGTRLTVV.